The T cell receptor (beta chain) described here comes from a study of Graves' ophthalmopathy and Graves' hyperthyroidism. Background on the study: Specimen type is peripheral blood, obtained at initial diagnosis before any treatment.

This CDR3 has 12 residues. CDR1 is ENHRY and CDR2 is SYGVKD in the germline V gene. V was pared by 0 bases and J by 9 bases, with 9 bases between. This clonotype came up many times. As yet, its antigen is unknown. Study results and limitations: The blood repertoire also included most expanded thyroid clonotypes above 0.001 frequency.

Every ophthalmopathy donor presented moderate-to-severe activity, CAS ≥3, NOSPECS ≥4 and duration under 3 months. Researchers turned away patients with other autoimmune diseases, uncontrolled infections, pregnancy or lactation. RNA transcripts were the template, and TCR beta CDR3 regions were amplified from them. HTBI primers served in a first-round RT-PCR, which a second-round multiplex PCR followed. MiXCR was run by TCRdb on the multiplex PCR reads, yielding one entry per CDR3 protein. Of hundreds of thousands of distinct CDR3 sequences detected, 35% to 50% appear once; the ten largest clones hold roughly 3.5%.

The genes are TRBV10-3 and TRBJ2-7; D uncertain. The clonotype was recovered from an adult man with Graves' ophthalmopathy. The sequenced material came from peripheral blood. The CDR3 protein is CAISESRVWQYF. The CDR3 DNA sequence: TGTGCCATCAGTGAGTCAAGGGTATGGCAGTACTTC.